This T cell receptor beta chain came from a study of blood T cell repertoires in COVID-19 (dated by TCRdb to 2020 to 2021). About the full investigation: The collaborator samples originated in the United States, Italy and Spain and spanned the acute and convalescent phases of COVID-19. The material from the prospective study consisted of cDNA or gDNA derived from T cells, B-cell-depleted T cells, or PBMCs. Subjects who had been exposed to COVID-19, were actively infected with it, or had recovered from it provided the deeply sampled blood TCRbeta repertoires that made up the dataset. The repertoires were made available in a free public database intended to serve as a resource for research on the immune response to SARS-CoV-2. The samples were drawn from the first 160 participants of the ongoing ImmuneRACE study and from 1,200 or so subjects provided by 6 global collaborators. The sample metadata nearly always contained a de-identified subject ID, COVID-19 status, age in years and sex. Where available, HLA class I and class II types were taken from metadata supplied by the sample provider and were not determined by assay-based typing.

The research as a whole found: How much clinical and demographic metadata was included differed by source and by participant, and the metadata was provided uncurated.

As to this clone: The target of this receptor is not known. No clone much larger than this one lies a single base away; base qualities are absent.

The germline V gene supplies CDR1 KGHDR and CDR2 SFDVKD. The CDR3 runs 14 amino acids, cysteine and phenylalanine included. Just CDR3 DNA is preserved here, 42 bases in frame from base 1. Trimming at the junction amounts to 3 bases on V and 13 bases on J, and the germline ends lie 17 bases apart. TCRbeta CDR3 regions were amplified from genomic DNA using the immunoSEQ Assay, a bias-controlled multiplex PCR. In the authors' own workflow: The number of nucleated cells in each sample was estimated by amplification of reference gene primers within the assay. Sequence reads were collapsed and filtered to measure the absolute abundance of every unique TCRbeta CDR3 rearrangement. For each sample, productive Simpson clonality was calculated as the square root of Simpson's diversity index over productive rearrangements. Drawn from immuneACCESS, this table holds only the in-frame rearrangements with V and J called that TCRdb kept. Clones are partly lost; checked studies trace under half to an unresolved V gene and leave the rest unexplained. V, J and clone size are those of that table, while D and trimming were read from the DNA. Present in this sample are roughly 190,000 clones, less than 90% of which were seen just once. Roughly 6.6% of the sample is held by the ten biggest clonotypes.

Collaborating institutions collected whole blood in K2EDTA tubes following their own protocols. Collaborator samples were shipped for TCRbeta analysis as frozen whole blood, isolated PBMCs, or DNA extracted from either sample type. The sample taken for sequencing was peripheral blood. The sequence was obtained from a woman aged 40 to 50 with acute or convalescent COVID-19. The receptor chain draws on TRBV24-1 and TRBJ1-4, and TRBD1 may be the D gene, going by 5 matching bases. The DNA sequence is as follows: TGTGCCACCAGTGATCCGGGAGCGACAGTTGGACTGTTTTTT. The encoded protein is CATSDPGATVGLFF.